Following are 21 T cell receptor beta chains from one sample sequenced in a study of brain T cells in children with intractable seizures. Generated by immunoSEQ multiplex PCR, the TCRdb table keeps only in-frame clones and is missing some. The sample gives tens of thousands of clones, roughly 89% of which show up once; around 24% is in the top ten. The starting material was peripheral blood, obtained at surgery. These TCRs come from a girl aged 2 to 9 with Rasmussen encephalitis and intractable seizures.

Of note for this clone: The same CDR3 arises from other DNA sequences in this sample as well. The chain employs TRBV29-1 and TRBJ1-1; D not certain. Trimming pared 4 bases from V and 1 base from J, leaving 10 bases between. Looked up from germline, CDR1 is SQVTM and CDR2 is ANQGSEA. This CDR3 has 13 amino acids. CDR3 in DNA: TGCAGCGTTGCAGGTAGGGCGAACACTGAAGCTTTCTTT. It encodes CSVAGRANTEAFF.

The chain joins TRBV11-2 to TRBJ1-5; 8 bases match TRBD1. The J segment lost 6 bases and the V segment lost 5 bases, leaving 3 bases of the junction unmatched. The CDR3 has 13 amino acids. The germline V gene has CDR1 SGHAT and CDR2 FQNNGV. The CDR3 nucleotides are TGTGCCAGCAGCGGACAGGGACCTCAGCCCCAGCATTTT. It specifies CASSGQGPQPQHF. Variable domain in full (rest from reference TRBV11-2 and TRBJ1-5): EAGVAQSPRYKIIEKRQSVAFWCNPISGHATLYWYQQILGQGPKLLIQFQNNGVVDDSQLPKDRFSAERLKGVDSTLKIQPAKLEDSAVYLCASSGQGPQPQHFGDGTRLSIL.

The chain employs TRBV7-7 and TRBJ2-5; D is undetermined. The CDR3 has 14 amino acids. The V end was cut by 0 bases, the J end by 2 bases, with 7 bases between. Looked up from germline, CDR1 is SSHAT and CDR2 is FNYEAQ (reference sequence). CDR3 amino acids: CASSLAGSQETQYF. CDR3 nucleotide sequence: TGTGCCAGCAGCTTAGCCGGTAGTCAAGAGACCCAGTACTTC.

V usage is TRBV19 and J usage is TRBJ2-3; possibly TRBD2 for D (6 bases). Trimming cost V 4 bases and J 11 bases, with 19 bases left between them. CDR1 and CDR2 (germline): LNHDA, SQIVND (reference sequence). This CDR3 comprises 14 residues. CDR3 sequence: CASSTGLGVGGQYF. The CDR3 nucleotides are TGTGCCAGTAGTACGGGACTTGGAGTAGGAGGGCAGTATTTT. Variable domain in full (rest from reference TRBV19 and TRBJ2-3): DGGITQSPKYLFRKEGQNVTLSCEQNLNHDAMYWYRQDPGQGLRLIYYSQIVNDFQKGDIAEGYSVSREKKESFPLTVTSAQKNPTAFYLCASSTGLGVGGQYFGPGTRLTVL.

This chain connects TRBV4-1 to TRBJ2-1, with D unresolved. Germline CDR1 and CDR2: MGHRA and YSYEKL. V dropped 7 bases and J dropped 4 bases, with 14 bases sitting between them. CDR3 length equals 14 residues. As DNA, the CDR3 is TGCGCCAGCAACCACGTTGGACCTTACAATGAGCAGTTCTTC. This sequence encodes CASNHVGPYNEQFF.

V gene TRBV6-5 combines with J gene TRBJ2-1; D unresolved. The germline CDR1 and CDR2 sequences are MNHEY and SVGAGI. This CDR3 has 13 amino acids. Trimming left V 4 bases short and J 5 bases short, with 9 bases between. The CDR3 here is CASSFSFDNEQFF. CDR3 in DNA: TGTGCCAGCAGTTTTTCCTTCGACAATGAGCAGTTCTTC.

The rearrangement links TRBV4-1 to TRBJ2-5, with D maybe TRBD2 (6 bases). CDR1 MGHRA and CDR2 YSYEKL come from the germline V gene. There are 16 residues in the CDR3. Trimming removed 3 bases from V and 2 bases from J, with 16 bases in between. CDR3 region: CASSQGLHGLQETQYF. The CDR3, as DNA: TGCGCCAGCAGCCAGGGACTCCACGGATTACAAGAGACCCAGTACTTC.

V is TRBV2 and J is TRBJ1-5, with 8 bases identical to TRBD1. The V and J ends lost 4 bases and 2 bases, in that order; junction bases with no gene match: 1. The CDR3 totals 14 residues. Per germline, CDR1 SNHLY and CDR2 FYNNEI. CDR3 in DNA: TGTGCCAGCAGTGCGACAGGGGGCAATCAGCCCCAGCATTTT. Translated: CASSATGGNQPQHF.

V gene TRBV11-1 combines with J gene TRBJ2-7; 12 positions agree with TRBD1. The CDR3 has 16 amino acids. CDR1 is SGHAT and CDR2 is FQDESV in the germline V gene (reference sequence). Unmatched junction bases numbered 4, after V lost 1 base and J lost 3 bases. In DNA form, the CDR3 reads TGTGCCAGCAGCTTAGTTGGGACAGGGGGCCTCTACGAGCAGTACTTC. This encodes CASSLVGTGGLYEQYF.

The chain couples TRBV29-1 to TRBJ1-2; the D gene is possibly TRBD1 (5 bases). From germline, CDR1 is SQVTM and CDR2 ANQGSEA. V gave up 6 bases and J gave up 2 bases, with 16 bases separating them. CDR3 size: 14 residues. The CDR3 sequence: CSVQQRGGNYGYTF. DNA of the CDR3: TGCAGCGTCCAACAGCGTGGGGGGAACTATGGCTACACCTTC.

This chain joins TRBV7-9 and TRBJ1-5; D possibly corresponds to TRBD1 (5 bases). With 4 bases removed from V and 4 bases from J, the gap between germline ends came to 11 bases. The germline V gene encodes CDR1 SEHNR and CDR2 FQNEAQ (reference sequence). The CDR3 covers 14 residues. The CDR3 loop is CASSSDGGNQPQHF. The CDR3 region has the DNA TGTGCCAGCAGCTCGGACGGGGGTAATCAGCCCCAGCATTTT.

The chain's CDR3 is CASSQSAPDTQYF. The CDR3, as DNA: TGTGCCAGCAGCCAATCGGCTCCAGATACGCAGTATTTT. The gene calls are TRBV3-1 (or the pseudogene TRBV3-2) and TRBJ2-3; D call uncertain. Trimming stripped 2 bases from V and 4 bases from J, with 7 bases between. Germline CDR1 LGHDT, CDR2 YNNKEL (reference sequence). The CDR3 is 13 amino acids.

The genes are TRBV2 and TRBJ2-2; D is possibly TRBD1 or TRBD2 (5 bases each). The V gene's germline CDR1 is SNHLY and CDR2 FYNNEI. The CDR3 totals 14 residues. V lost 3 bases and J lost 3, with 8 bases in between. The CDR3: CASSDGGYTGELFF. The CDR3 bases are TGTGCCAGCAGTGATGGGGGATACACCGGGGAGCTGTTTTTT.

This clone was observed once. The rearrangement links TRBV5-6 to TRBJ1-2; weak D call: TRBD1 (6 bases). Germline assignment: CDR1 SGHDT and CDR2 YYEEEE. Trimming cost V 1 base and J 1 base, with 14 bases left between them. CDR3 length equals 16 residues. The CDR3 DNA follows: TGTGCCAGCAGCTTGTTTGACAGGTCCCTTAACTATGGCTACACCTTC. As protein: CASSLFDRSLNYGYTF.

As DNA, the CDR3 is TGTGCCAGCAGAAAAACAGGGAATTCACCCCTCCACTTT. Protein product: CASRKTGNSPLHF. The V call is TRBV6-5, the J call TRBJ1-6, with D perhaps matching TRBD1 (6 bases). Germline CDR1 is MNHEY and CDR2 is SVGAGI. The V and J ends lost 6 bases and 7 bases respectively, with 10 bases between them. The CDR3 length is 13 residues.

V gene TRBV4-1 combines with J gene TRBJ2-3; 8 positions agree with TRBD1. In germline, CDR1 is MGHRA, CDR2 YSYEKL. This CDR3 has 15 amino acids. The V and J ends lost 6 bases and 2 bases, in that order; junction bases with no gene match: 7. CDR3 DNA: TGCGCCAGCAGTCAGGACAGGGTTGCCACAGATACGCAGTATTTT. It codes for CASSQDRVATDTQYF.

Only one count was recorded for this clone. The chain recombines TRBV6-5 with TRBJ2-1; D is perhaps TRBD1 (6 bases). Between the trimmed V and J ends, which lost 2 bases and 10 bases, there was a span of 18 bases. Germline assignment: CDR1 MNHEY and CDR2 SVGAGI. This CDR3 is 15 amino acids long. The CDR3 nucleotides read TGTGCCAGCAGTTACACCTTGACAGGTCACGGGGAGCAGTTCTTC. Translating it yields CASSYTLTGHGEQFF.

The chain couples TRBV7-7 to TRBJ2-1; 7 nucleotides match TRBD1. V dropped 5 bases and J dropped 10; count of bases not matched to a gene: 8. Germline V gene sequence: CDR1 SSHAT, CDR2 FNYEAQ (reference sequence). CDR3 size: 13 residues. The CDR3 DNA follows: TGTGCCAGCAGCGGAAGAACAGGGGCAGAGCAGTTCTTC. The encoded protein is CASSGRTGAEQFF.

The V and J genes are TRBV11-2 and TRBJ1-1; 7 bases match TRBD1. The V gene end was trimmed by 5 bases and the J gene end by 6 bases; junction bases not matched to a gene: 9. The CDR3 has 14 residues. The germline CDR1 and CDR2 sequences are SGHAT and FQNNGV. The CDR3 is CASSNYDRVPEAFF. DNA for the CDR3: TGTGCCAGCAGCAACTACGACAGGGTCCCTGAAGCTTTCTTT.

The V and J genes are TRBV3-1 (or the pseudogene TRBV3-2) and TRBJ1-2, with 9 bases that match TRBD1. The germline gives CDR1 LGHDT, CDR2 YNNKEL (reference sequence). V trimming: 3 bases; J trimming: 0 bases; junction bases outside the gene matches: 5. The CDR3 is 16 amino acids. CDR3 sequence (DNA): TGTGCCAGCAGCCAGGGGACAGGGACTCCTAACTATGGCTACACCTTC. Amino acids: CASSQGTGTPNYGYTF.

The V and J genes are TRBV27 and TRBJ2-7; possibly TRBD1 for D (6 bases). Trimming removed 0 bases from V and 3 bases from J, with 12 bases in between. The CDR3 has 15 residues. In germline, CDR1 is MNHEY, CDR2 SMNVEV (reference sequence). In DNA, the CDR3 is TGTGCCAGCAGTTTATCGTTGGGGGCCGACTACGAGCAGTACTTC. Protein: CASSLSLGADYEQYF.